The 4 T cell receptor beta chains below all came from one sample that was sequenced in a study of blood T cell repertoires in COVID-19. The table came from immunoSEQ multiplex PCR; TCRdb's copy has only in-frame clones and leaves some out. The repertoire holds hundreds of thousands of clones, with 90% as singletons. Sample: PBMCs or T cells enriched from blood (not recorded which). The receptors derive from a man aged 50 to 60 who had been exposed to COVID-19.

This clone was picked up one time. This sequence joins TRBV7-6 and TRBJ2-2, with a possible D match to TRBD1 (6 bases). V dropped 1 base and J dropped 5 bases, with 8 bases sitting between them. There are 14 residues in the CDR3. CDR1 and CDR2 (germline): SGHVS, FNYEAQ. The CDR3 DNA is TGTGCCAGCAGCTTAGGAGGGGGAACCGGGGAGCTGTTTTTT. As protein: CASSLGGGTGELFF.

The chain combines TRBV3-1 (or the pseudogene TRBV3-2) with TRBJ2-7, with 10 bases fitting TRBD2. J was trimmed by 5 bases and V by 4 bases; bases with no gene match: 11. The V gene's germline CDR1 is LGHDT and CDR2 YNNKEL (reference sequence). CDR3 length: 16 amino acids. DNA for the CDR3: TGTGCCAGCAGCCGCAGCGGGGGGGGCGCCAGAAACGAGCAGTACTTC. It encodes CASSRSGGGARNEQYF.

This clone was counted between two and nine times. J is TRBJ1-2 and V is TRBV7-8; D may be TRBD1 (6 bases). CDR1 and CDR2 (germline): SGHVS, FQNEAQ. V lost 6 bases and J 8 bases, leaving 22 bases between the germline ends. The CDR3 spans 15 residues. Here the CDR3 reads CASRLSAFTGNGYTF. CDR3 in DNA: TGTGCCAGCAGGCTATCCGCTTTCACAGGGAACGGCTACACCTTC.

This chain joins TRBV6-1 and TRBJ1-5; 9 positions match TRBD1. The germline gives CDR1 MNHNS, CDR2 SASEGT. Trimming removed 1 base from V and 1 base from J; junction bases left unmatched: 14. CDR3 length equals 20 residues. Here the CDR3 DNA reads TGTGCCAGCAGTGAAGATATGGGGACAGGGAAGATTTCGAGCAATCAGCCCCAGCATTTT. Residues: CASSEDMGTGKISSNQPQHF.